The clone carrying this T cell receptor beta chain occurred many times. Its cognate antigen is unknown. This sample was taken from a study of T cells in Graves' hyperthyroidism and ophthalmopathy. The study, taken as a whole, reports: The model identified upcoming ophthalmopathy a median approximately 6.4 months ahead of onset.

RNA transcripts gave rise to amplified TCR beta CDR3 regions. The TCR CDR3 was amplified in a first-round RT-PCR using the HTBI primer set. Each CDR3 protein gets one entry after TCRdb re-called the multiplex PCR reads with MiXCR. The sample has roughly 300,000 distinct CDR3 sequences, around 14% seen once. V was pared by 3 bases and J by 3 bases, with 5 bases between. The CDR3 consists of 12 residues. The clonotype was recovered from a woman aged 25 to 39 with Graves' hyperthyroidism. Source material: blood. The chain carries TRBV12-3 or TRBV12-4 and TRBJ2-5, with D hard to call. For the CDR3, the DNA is TGTGCCAGCAGTTTTCTAGAAGAGACCCAGTACTTC. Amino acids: CASSFLEETQYF.